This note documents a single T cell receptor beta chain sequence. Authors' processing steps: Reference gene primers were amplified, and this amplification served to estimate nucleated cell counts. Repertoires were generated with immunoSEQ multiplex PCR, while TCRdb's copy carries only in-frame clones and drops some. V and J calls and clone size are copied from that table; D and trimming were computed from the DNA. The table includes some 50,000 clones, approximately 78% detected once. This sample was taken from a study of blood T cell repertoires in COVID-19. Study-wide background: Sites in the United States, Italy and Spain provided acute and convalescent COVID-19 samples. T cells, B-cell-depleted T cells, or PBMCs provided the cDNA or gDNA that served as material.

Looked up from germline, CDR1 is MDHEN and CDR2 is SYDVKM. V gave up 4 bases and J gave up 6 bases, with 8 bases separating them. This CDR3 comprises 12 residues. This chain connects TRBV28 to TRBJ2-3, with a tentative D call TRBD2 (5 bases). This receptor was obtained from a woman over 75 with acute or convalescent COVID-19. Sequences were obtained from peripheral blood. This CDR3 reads CASSSRGDTQYF. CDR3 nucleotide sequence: TGTGCCAGCAGTTCGAGAGGGGATACGCAGTATTTT.